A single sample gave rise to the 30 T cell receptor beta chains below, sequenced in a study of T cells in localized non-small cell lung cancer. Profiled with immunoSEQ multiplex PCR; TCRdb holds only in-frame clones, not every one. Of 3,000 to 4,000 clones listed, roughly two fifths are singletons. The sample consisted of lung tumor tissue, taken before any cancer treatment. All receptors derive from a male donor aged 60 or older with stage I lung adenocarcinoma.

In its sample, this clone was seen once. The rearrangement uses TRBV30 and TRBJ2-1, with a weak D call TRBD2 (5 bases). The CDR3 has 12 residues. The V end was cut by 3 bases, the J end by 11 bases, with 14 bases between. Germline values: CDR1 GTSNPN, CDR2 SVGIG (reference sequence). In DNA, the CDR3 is TGTGCCTGGAGCAGGACTGCACTAAAGCAGTTCTTC. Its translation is CAWSRTALKQFF.

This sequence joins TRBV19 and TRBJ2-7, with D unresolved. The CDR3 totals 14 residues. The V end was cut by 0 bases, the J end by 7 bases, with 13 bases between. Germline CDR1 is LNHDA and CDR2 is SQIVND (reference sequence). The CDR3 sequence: CASSIDTGTWEQYF. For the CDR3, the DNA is TGTGCCAGTAGTATAGATACGGGCACCTGGGAGCAGTACTTC.

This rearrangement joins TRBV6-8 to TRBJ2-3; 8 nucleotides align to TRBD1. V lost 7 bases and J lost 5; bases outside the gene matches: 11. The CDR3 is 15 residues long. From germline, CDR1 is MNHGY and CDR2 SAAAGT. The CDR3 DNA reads TGTGCCAGCACTGTACTTGGACAGGGCGGAGATACGCAGTATTTT. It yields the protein CASTVLGQGGDTQYF.

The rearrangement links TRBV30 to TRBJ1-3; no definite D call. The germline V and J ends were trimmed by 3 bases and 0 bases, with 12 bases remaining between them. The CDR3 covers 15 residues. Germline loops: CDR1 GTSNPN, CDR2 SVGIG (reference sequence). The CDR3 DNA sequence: TGTGCCTGGAGACGGCTCCTCCACTCTGGAAACACCATATATTTT. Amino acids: CAWRRLLHSGNTIYF.

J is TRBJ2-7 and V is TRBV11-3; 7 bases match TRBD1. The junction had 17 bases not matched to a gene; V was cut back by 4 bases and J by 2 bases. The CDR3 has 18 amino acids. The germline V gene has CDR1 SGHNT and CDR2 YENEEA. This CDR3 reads CASSSSRDSGKYTYEQYF. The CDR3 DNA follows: TGTGCCAGCAGCTCCTCCCGGGACAGCGGAAAATATACCTACGAGCAGTACTTC.

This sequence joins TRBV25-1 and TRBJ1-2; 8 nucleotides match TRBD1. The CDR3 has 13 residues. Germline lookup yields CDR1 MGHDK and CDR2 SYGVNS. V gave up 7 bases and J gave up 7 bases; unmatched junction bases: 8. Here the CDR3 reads CASNLGQGGGYTF. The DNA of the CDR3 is TGTGCCAGCAACCTCGGACAGGGTGGTGGCTACACCTTC.

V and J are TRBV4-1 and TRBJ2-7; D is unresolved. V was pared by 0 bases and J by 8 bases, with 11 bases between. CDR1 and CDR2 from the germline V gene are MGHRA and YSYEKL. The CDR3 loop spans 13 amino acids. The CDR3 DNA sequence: TGCGCCAGCAGCCAAGATGCGAGGACCAAGCAGTACTTC. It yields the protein CASSQDARTKQYF.

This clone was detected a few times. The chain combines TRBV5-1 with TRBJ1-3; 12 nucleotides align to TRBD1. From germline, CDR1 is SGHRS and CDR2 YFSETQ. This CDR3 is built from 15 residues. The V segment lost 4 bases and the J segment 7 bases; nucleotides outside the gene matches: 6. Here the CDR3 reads CASSPDGTGGNTIYF. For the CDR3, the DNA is TGCGCCAGCAGCCCAGACGGGACAGGGGGCAACACCATATATTTT.

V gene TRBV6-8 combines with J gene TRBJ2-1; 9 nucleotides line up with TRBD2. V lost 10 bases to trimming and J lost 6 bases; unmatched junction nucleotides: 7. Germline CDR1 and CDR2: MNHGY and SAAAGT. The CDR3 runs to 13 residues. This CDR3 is CATRGSGGNEQFF. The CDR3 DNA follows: TGTGCCACCAGGGGTAGCGGGGGCAATGAGCAGTTCTTC.

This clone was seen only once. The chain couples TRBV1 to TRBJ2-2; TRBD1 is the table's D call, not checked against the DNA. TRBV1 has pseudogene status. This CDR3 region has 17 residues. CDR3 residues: CASSQDQAGGRNGELFF. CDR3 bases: TGCGCCAGCAGCCAAGACCAGGCAGGGGGACGGAACGGGGAGCTGTTTTTT.

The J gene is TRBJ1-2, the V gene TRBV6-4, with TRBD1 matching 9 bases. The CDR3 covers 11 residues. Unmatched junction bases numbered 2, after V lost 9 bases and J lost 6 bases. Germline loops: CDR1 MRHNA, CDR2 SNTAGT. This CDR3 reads CASGTGHGYTF. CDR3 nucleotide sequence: TGTGCCAGTGGGACAGGGCATGGCTACACCTTC.

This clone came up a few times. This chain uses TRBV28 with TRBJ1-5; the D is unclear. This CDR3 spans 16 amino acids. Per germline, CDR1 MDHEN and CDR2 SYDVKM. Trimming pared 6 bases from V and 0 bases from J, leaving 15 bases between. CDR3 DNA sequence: TGTGCCAGCAGACCCCAACAGAGAAATAGCAATCAGCCCCAGCATTTT. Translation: CASRPQQRNSNQPQHF. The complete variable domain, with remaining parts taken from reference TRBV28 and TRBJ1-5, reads DVKVTQSSRYLVKRTGEKVFLECVQDMDHENMFWYRQDPGLGLRLIYFSYDVKMKEKGDIPEGYSVSREKKERFSLILESASTNQTSMYLCASRPQQRNSNQPQHFGDGTRLSIL.

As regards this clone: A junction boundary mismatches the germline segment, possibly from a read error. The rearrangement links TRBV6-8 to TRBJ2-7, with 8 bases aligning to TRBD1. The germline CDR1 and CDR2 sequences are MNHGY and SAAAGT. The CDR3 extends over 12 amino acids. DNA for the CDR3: TGTGCCATCAGTGGACAGGGAAGCGAGCAGTACTTC. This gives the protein CAISGQGSEQYF.

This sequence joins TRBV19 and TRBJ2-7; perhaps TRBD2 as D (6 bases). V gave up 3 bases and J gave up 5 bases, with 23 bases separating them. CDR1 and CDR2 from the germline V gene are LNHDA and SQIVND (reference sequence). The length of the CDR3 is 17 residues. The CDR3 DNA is TGTGCCAGTAGTATTAAGCCTCGGGAGAAACCCCTTAACGAGCAGTACTTC. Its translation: CASSIKPREKPLNEQYF.

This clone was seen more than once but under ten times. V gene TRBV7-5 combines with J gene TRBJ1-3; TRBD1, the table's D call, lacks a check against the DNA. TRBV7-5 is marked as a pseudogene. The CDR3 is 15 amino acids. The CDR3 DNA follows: TGTGCCAGCAGCTTACAGGGGGACTCTGGAAACACCATATATTTT. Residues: CASSLQGDSGNTIYF.

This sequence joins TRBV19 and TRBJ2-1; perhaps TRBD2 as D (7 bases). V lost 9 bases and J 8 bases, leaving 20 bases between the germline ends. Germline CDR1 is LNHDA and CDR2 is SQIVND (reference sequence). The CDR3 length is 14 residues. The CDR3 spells CASANGGGLDEQFF. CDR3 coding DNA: TGTGCCAGCGCCAATGGGGGGGGCCTCGATGAGCAGTTCTTC.

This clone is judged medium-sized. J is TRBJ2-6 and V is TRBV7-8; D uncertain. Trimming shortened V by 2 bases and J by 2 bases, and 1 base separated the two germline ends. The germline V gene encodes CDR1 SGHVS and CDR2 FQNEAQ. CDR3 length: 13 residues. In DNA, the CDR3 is TGTGCCAGCAGCTTACCTGGGGCCAACGTCCTGACTTTC. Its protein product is CASSLPGANVLTF.

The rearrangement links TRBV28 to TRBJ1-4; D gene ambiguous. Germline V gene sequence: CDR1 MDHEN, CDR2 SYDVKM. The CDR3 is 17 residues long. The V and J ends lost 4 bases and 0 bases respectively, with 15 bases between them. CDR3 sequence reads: CASSSPNFRSTNEKLFF. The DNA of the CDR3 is TGTGCCAGCAGTTCCCCAAACTTTCGGTCAACTAATGAAAAACTGTTTTTT. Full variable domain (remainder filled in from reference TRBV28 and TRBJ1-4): DVKVTQSSRYLVKRTGEKVFLECVQDMDHENMFWYRQDPGLGLRLIYFSYDVKMKEKGDIPEGYSVSREKKERFSLILESASTNQTSMYLCASSSPNFRSTNEKLFFGSGTQLSVL.

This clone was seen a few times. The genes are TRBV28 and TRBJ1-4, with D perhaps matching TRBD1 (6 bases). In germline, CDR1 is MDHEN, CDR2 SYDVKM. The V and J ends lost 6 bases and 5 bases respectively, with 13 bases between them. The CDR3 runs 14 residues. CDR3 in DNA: TGTGCCAGCAGGCAGACAGGAACAAATGAAAAACTGTTTTTT. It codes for CASRQTGTNEKLFF. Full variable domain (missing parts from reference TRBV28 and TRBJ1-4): DVKVTQSSRYLVKRTGEKVFLECVQDMDHENMFWYRQDPGLGLRLIYFSYDVKMKEKGDIPEGYSVSREKKERFSLILESASTNQTSMYLCASRQTGTNEKLFFGSGTQLSVL.

CDR3: CASSNTQNYGYTF. The CDR3 bases are TGTGCCAGTAGTAATACACAGAACTATGGCTACACCTTC. This chain connects TRBV19 to TRBJ1-2; D is unclear. V dropped 4 bases and J dropped 2 bases, with 8 bases sitting between them. This CDR3 comprises 13 residues. Germline values: CDR1 LNHDA, CDR2 SQIVND (reference sequence). The full variable domain, in which reference TRBV19 and TRBJ1-2 provide the parts outside the CDR3, is DGGITQSPKYLFRKEGQNVTLSCEQNLNHDAMYWYRQDPGQGLRLIYYSQIVNDFQKGDIAEGYSVSREKKESFPLTVTSAQKNPTAFYLCASSNTQNYGYTFGSGTRLTVV.

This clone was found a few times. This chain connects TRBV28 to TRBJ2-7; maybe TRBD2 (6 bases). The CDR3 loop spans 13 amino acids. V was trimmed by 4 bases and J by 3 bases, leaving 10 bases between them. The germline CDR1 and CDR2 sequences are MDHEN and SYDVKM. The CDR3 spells CASSSGGIYEQYF. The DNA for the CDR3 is TGTGCCAGCAGTTCCGGGGGTATCTACGAGCAGTACTTC.

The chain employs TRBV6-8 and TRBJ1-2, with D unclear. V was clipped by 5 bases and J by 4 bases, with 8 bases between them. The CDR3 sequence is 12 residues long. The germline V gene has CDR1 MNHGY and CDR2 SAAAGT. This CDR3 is CASSQGFYGYTF. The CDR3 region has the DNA TGTGCCAGCAGTCAAGGGTTCTATGGCTACACCTTC.

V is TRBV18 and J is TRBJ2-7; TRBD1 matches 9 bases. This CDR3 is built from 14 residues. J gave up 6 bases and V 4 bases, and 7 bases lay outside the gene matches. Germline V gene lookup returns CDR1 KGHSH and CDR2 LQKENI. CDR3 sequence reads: CASSLRDRVSEQYF. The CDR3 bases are TGTGCCAGCTCACTCCGGGACAGGGTTTCCGAGCAGTACTTC.

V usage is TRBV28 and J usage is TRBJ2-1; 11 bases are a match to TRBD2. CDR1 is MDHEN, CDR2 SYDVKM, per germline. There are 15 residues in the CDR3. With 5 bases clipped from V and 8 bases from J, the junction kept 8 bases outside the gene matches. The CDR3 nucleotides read TGTGCCAGCAGTGAAACTAGCGGGAGAGGGGATGAGCAGTTCTTC. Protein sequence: CASSETSGRGDEQFF.

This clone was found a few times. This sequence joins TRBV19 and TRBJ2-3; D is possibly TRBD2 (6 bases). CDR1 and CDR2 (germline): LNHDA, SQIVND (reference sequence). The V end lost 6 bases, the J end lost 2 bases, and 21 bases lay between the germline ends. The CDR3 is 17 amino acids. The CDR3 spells CASSLLIGGGVTDTQYF. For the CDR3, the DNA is TGTGCCAGTAGCCTCCTCATAGGTGGAGGGGTCACAGATACGCAGTATTTT.

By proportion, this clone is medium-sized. The CDR3 bases are TGTGCCAGCAGCTTATTCGCTAGCGGGGGTCGAGCCCAGTACTTC. This translates into CASSLFASGGRAQYF. The chain carries TRBV9 and TRBJ2-5; 10 bases are a match to TRBD2. With 4 bases clipped from V and 9 bases from J, the junction kept 12 bases outside the gene matches. CDR1 is SGDLS and CDR2 is YYNGEE in the germline V gene. This CDR3 contains 15 residues.

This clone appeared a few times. CDR3 coding DNA: TGCGCCAGCAGTCGCCCCGAGGGAACCGGGGAGCTGTTTTTT. It codes for CASSRPEGTGELFF. This chain joins TRBV5-1 and TRBJ2-2; TRBD2 might be the D (5 bases). V lost 5 bases to trimming and J lost 5 bases, with 13 bases between them. There are 14 residues in the CDR3. Germline CDR1 and CDR2: SGHRS and YFSETQ. Full variable domain (outside the CDR3, taken from reference TRBV5-1 and TRBJ2-2): KAGVTQTPRYLIKTRGQQVTLSCSPISGHRSVSWYQQTPGQGLQFLFEYFSETQRNKGNFPGRFSGRQFSNSRSEMNVSTLELGDSALYLCASSRPEGTGELFFGEGSRLTVL.

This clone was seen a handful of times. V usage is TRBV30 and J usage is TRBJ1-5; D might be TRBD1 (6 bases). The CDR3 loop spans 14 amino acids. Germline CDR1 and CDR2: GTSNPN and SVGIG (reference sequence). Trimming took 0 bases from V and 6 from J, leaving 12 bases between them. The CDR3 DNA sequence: TGTGCCTGGAGTGTAGGGGGGTCCGGTCAGCCCCAGCATTTT. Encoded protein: CAWSVGGSGQPQHF.

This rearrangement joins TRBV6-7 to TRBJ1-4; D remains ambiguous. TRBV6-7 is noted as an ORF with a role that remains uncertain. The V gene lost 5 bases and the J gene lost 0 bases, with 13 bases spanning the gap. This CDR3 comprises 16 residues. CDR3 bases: TGTGCCAGCAGTGAGTTACATGTTGCAACTAATGAAAAACTGTTTTTT. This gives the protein CASSELHVATNEKLFF.

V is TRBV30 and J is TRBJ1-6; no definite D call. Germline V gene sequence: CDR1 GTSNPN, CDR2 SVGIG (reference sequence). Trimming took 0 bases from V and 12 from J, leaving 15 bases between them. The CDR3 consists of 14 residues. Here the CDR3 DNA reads TGTGCCTGGAGTGTAAGTGGCGGGCTCCGACCCCTCCACTTT. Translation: CAWSVSGGLRPLHF.